The 24 T cell receptor beta chains below come from one sample, sequenced in a study of blood T cell repertoires in COVID-19. Repertoires were generated with immunoSEQ multiplex PCR, while TCRdb's copy carries only in-frame clones and drops some. The table includes about 320,000 clones, nearly 90% detected once. The sample was PBMCs or T cells enriched from blood (not recorded which). The receptors here all came from a woman in her 30s who had recovered from COVID-19.

The chain is built from TRBV12-3 or TRBV12-4 and TRBJ1-2; 7 bases align to TRBD1. This CDR3 region has 13 residues. V gave up 6 bases and J gave up 5 bases; unmatched junction bases: 6. This CDR3 is CASRVTGVYGYTF. The CDR3 region has the DNA TGTGCCAGCAGAGTAACAGGGGTGTATGGCTACACCTTC.

V gene TRBV5-4 combines with J gene TRBJ2-2; D is possibly TRBD2 (6 bases). CDR3 size: 12 residues. CDR1 and CDR2 (germline): SGHNT, YYREEE (reference sequence). Trimming took 3 bases from V and 6 from J, leaving 6 bases between them. The CDR3 nucleotides are TGTGCCAGCAGCTGGGACTCCGGGGAGCTGTTTTTT. Residues: CASSWDSGELFF.

This chain uses TRBV21-1 with TRBJ1-1; the table's TRBD1 call for D was not verified on the DNA. TRBV21-1 is annotated as a pseudogene. CDR3 length: 16 amino acids. The chain's CDR3 is CASSRKGQGTGTEAFF. In nucleotides, the CDR3 is TGTGCCAGCAGCCGTAAGGGACAGGGTACTGGCACTGAAGCTTTCTTT.

This clone was observed once. The chain joins TRBV9 to TRBJ1-6; D gene ambiguous. CDR1 is SGDLS and CDR2 is YYNGEE in the germline V gene. This CDR3 comprises 15 residues. The V gene lost 0 bases and the J gene lost 9 bases, with 13 bases spanning the gap. In DNA form, the CDR3 reads TGTGCCAGCAGCGTAGAGAGGGTTTCTGCTTCACCCCTCCACTTT. Its protein product is CASSVERVSASPLHF.

The V and J genes are TRBV5-1 and TRBJ2-1; D perhaps matches TRBD2 (5 bases). V gave up 4 bases and J gave up 6 bases, with 20 bases separating them. Germline CDR1 reads SGHRS; CDR2 reads YFSETQ. This CDR3 comprises 16 residues. The CDR3 loop reads CASSPPGSVGSNEQFF. In DNA, the CDR3 is TGCGCCAGCAGCCCGCCGGGGAGCGTGGGGTCCAATGAGCAGTTCTTC.

J is TRBJ1-4 and V is TRBV3-1 (or the pseudogene TRBV3-2); 7 nucleotides align to TRBD1. After removal of 3 bases from V and 7 bases from J, the junction contained 8 bases not matched to a gene. Per germline, CDR1 LGHDT and CDR2 YNNKEL (reference sequence). The CDR3 runs to 15 residues. The DNA for the CDR3 is TGTGCCAGCAGCCAGACAGGGTCTGTTCGTGAAAAACTGTTTTTT. Its protein is CASSQTGSVREKLFF.

CDR3 sequence (DNA): TGTGCCAGCTCACCGGGCTATAATGAAAAACTGTTTTTT. It translates to CASSPGYNEKLFF. This rearrangement joins TRBV18 to TRBJ1-4; D is uncertain. Germline V gives CDR1 KGHSH, CDR2 LQKENI. V lost 3 bases and J 4 bases, leaving 6 bases between the germline ends. The CDR3 loop spans 13 amino acids.

In its sample, this clone was seen once. The chain combines TRBV7-6 with TRBJ1-1; the match to TRBD1 covers 9 bases. Germline assignment: CDR1 SGHVS and CDR2 FNYEAQ. There are 18 residues in the CDR3. Germline trimming cut 2 bases from V and 1 base from J; bases unmatched to any gene: 11. The CDR3 DNA reads as TGTGCCAGCAGCTTATTACCGGGACAGGGTTCTGGGAACACTGAAGCTTTCTTT. Protein product: CASSLLPGQGSGNTEAFF.

This clone was found a few times. The genes are TRBV28 and TRBJ1-4; D not certain. The germline gives CDR1 MDHEN, CDR2 SYDVKM. V lost 9 bases, J lost 2 bases, and 13 bases lay in between. The CDR3 runs to 14 residues. The CDR3 spells CASSRAGTNEKLFF. CDR3 in DNA: TGTGCCAGTTCGCGGGCGGGGACTAATGAAAAACTGTTTTTT.

The rearrangement links TRBV27 to TRBJ1-2; D remains ambiguous. The germline V gene encodes CDR1 MNHEY and CDR2 SMNVEV (reference sequence). The V end lost 2 bases, the J end lost 1 base, and 11 bases lay between the germline ends. CDR3 length: 15 amino acids. CDR3 in DNA: TGTGCCAGCAGTTTAAGGACGGGAGTTAACTATGGCTACACCTTC. This sequence encodes CASSLRTGVNYGYTF.

CDR3 bases: TGTGCCAGCAGCCAAGACACATACTATGGCTACACCTTC. Translating it yields CASSQDTYYGYTF. The chain has TRBV14 and TRBJ1-2; D is undetermined. The CDR3 totals 13 residues. V shed 0 bases and J shed 3 bases, with 5 bases lying between them. Germline V gene lookup returns CDR1 SGHDN and CDR2 FVKESK.

This chain connects TRBV4-2 to TRBJ1-1; 10 bases align to TRBD1. CDR1 is LGHNA and CDR2 is YNFKEQ in the germline V gene. V lost 2 bases to trimming and J lost 4 bases; unmatched junction nucleotides: 7. CDR3 length equals 16 residues. The CDR3 nucleotides are TGTGCCAGCAGCCAACGGCGACAGGGGGCGGGCACTGAAGCTTTCTTT. Protein product: CASSQRRQGAGTEAFF.

J is TRBJ1-2 and V is TRBV5-1, with TRBD1 identical over 9 bases. Germline CDR1 and CDR2: SGHRS and YFSETQ. With V trimmed by 4 bases and J by 8 bases, 6 bases remained unmatched. The CDR3 sequence is 13 residues long. CDR3 region: CASSVGQGGGYTF. The DNA of the CDR3 is TGCGCCAGCAGCGTGGGACAGGGAGGCGGCTACACCTTC. The full variable domain, its missing parts supplied by reference TRBV5-1 and TRBJ1-2, is KAGVTQTPRYLIKTRGQQVTLSCSPISGHRSVSWYQQTPGQGLQFLFEYFSETQRNKGNFPGRFSGRQFSNSRSEMNVSTLELGDSALYLCASSVGQGGGYTFGSGTRLTVV.

The gene calls are TRBV5-6 and TRBJ1-4; the D gene is possibly TRBD1 (6 bases). The CDR3 totals 16 residues. V gave up 0 bases and J gave up 4 bases, with 13 bases separating them. CDR1 SGHDT and CDR2 YYEEEE come from the germline V gene. The CDR3 is CASSLGLEGGNEKLFF. The CDR3 DNA sequence: TGTGCCAGCAGCTTGGGGCTAGAAGGGGGTAATGAAAAACTGTTTTTT.

The chain combines TRBV5-1 with TRBJ2-2; D gene unclear. V was pared by 0 bases and J by 0 bases, with 6 bases between. This CDR3 is built from 15 residues. Germline loops: CDR1 SGHRS, CDR2 YFSETQ. CDR3 sequence: CASSLVQANTGELFF. The CDR3 DNA is TGCGCCAGCAGCTTGGTGCAGGCGAACACCGGGGAGCTGTTTTTT.

The count of this clone is one. The chain recombines TRBV29-1 with TRBJ1-3; possibly TRBD1 for D (6 bases). The CDR3 consists of 16 residues. Germline values: CDR1 SQVTM, CDR2 ANQGSEA. V was clipped by 7 bases and J by 0 bases, with 19 bases between them. The CDR3 loop is CSALTATGPSGNTIYF. The DNA for the CDR3 is TGCAGCGCCCTGACGGCGACAGGTCCCTCTGGAAACACCATATATTTT. The whole variable domain, filled in from reference TRBV29-1 and TRBJ1-3, reads SAVISQKPSRDICQRGTSLTIQCQVDSQVTMMFWYRQQPGQSLTLIATANQGSEATYESGFVIDKFPISRPNLTFSTLTVSNMSPEDSSIYLCSALTATGPSGNTIYFGEGSWLTVV.

This chain uses TRBV4-1 with TRBJ2-7; a weak D match, TRBD2 (5 bases). Germline V gives CDR1 MGHRA, CDR2 YSYEKL. This CDR3 spans 16 amino acids. V was trimmed by 8 bases and J by 0 bases, leaving 20 bases between them. CDR3 loop: CASAASEGASSYEQYF. DNA for the CDR3: TGCGCCAGCGCTGCATCTGAGGGCGCGAGCTCCTACGAGCAGTACTTC.

In its sample, this clone was seen once. This chain links TRBV7-9 with TRBJ1-1; a weak D match, TRBD1 (5 bases). This CDR3 has 12 amino acids. Per germline, CDR1 SEHNR and CDR2 FQNEAQ (reference sequence). V dropped 6 bases and J dropped 7 bases, with 12 bases sitting between them. CDR3 residues: CASRPGFGEAFF. For the CDR3, the DNA is TGTGCCAGCAGACCAGGGTTCGGTGAAGCTTTCTTT.

The CDR3 loop is CASSEGPYNSPLHF. DNA for the CDR3: TGTGCCAGTAGCGAGGGCCCCTATAATTCACCCCTCCACTTT. The chain combines TRBV19 with TRBJ1-6; D is undetermined. Germline CDR1 LNHDA, CDR2 SQIVND (reference sequence). The CDR3 is 14 amino acids. The germline V and J ends were trimmed by 6 bases and 2 bases, with 8 bases remaining between them.

This sequence joins TRBV6-5 and TRBJ1-1; D may be TRBD1 (6 bases). This CDR3 has 14 residues. V lost 7 bases and J lost 4, with 16 bases in between. Germline V gene lookup returns CDR1 MNHEY and CDR2 SVGAGI. The CDR3 DNA sequence: TGTGCCAGCACGCTAGCCCGAGGGGGCACTGAAGCTTTCTTT. Its protein product is CASTLARGGTEAFF.

The chain employs TRBV4-1 and TRBJ1-2, with 7 bases matching TRBD1. The CDR3 contains 16 residues. In germline, CDR1 is MGHRA, CDR2 YSYEKL. V trimming: 3 bases; J trimming: 4 bases; junction bases outside the gene matches: 11. This CDR3 reads CASSQEVTGFVYGYTF. CDR3 bases: TGCGCCAGCAGCCAGGAGGTGACAGGGTTTGTCTATGGCTACACCTTC.

The chain uses TRBV5-1 and TRBJ2-1, with a weak D call TRBD2 (7 bases). This CDR3 region has 17 residues. CDR1 is SGHRS, CDR2 YFSETQ, per germline. V shed 4 bases and J shed 0 bases, with 17 bases lying between them. The CDR3 DNA reads as TGCGCCAGCAGCGCCATCAAGGGGGGGGCCTCCTACAATGAGCAGTTCTTC. It yields the protein CASSAIKGGASYNEQFF.

V and J are TRBV7-3 and TRBJ1-1, with D uncertain. The CDR3 is 16 residues long. Germline V gives CDR1 SGHTA, CDR2 FQGTGA. Trimming took off 3 bases at V and 1 base at J, with 15 bases between the two ends. This CDR3 is CASSLGLGLGNTEAFF. As DNA, the CDR3 is TGTGCCAGCAGCTTGGGCCTGGGCCTGGGGAACACTGAAGCTTTCTTT.

This clone was counted between two and nine times. The CDR3: CASSLSLRSSGANVLTF. The CDR3 nucleotides read TGTGCCAGCAGCTTGTCCCTACGGAGCTCTGGGGCCAACGTCCTGACTTTC. The chain is built from TRBV9 and TRBJ2-6; no definite D call. Trimming pared 4 bases from V and 0 bases from J, leaving 14 bases between. Germline assignment: CDR1 SGDLS and CDR2 YYNGEE. The length of the CDR3 is 17 residues.